This TCR beta chain was captured in a study of T cell responses to AZD1222 COVID-19 vaccine. Germline CDR1 MNHEY, CDR2 SMNVEV (reference sequence). The CDR3 runs to 15 residues. V was clipped by 5 bases and J by 10 bases, with 18 bases between them. To note about this clone: Its antigen is undetermined.

TCRdb's table, derived via immunoSEQ multiplex PCR, lists solely in-frame clones and lacks some. This sample yields about 120,000 clones, of which 87% are seen a single time; under 3% belongs to the top ten. Points from the study as a whole: Spike-specific TCR repertoires showed rising breadth and depth after two AZD1222 doses. A mostly white British donor set with more females was recruited, and clonal diversity was possibly underestimated.

The chain links TRBV27 to TRBJ1-6; D not certain. The material sequenced was peripheral blood, taken 28 days after the second AZD1222 dose. This receptor was taken from an adult who received the AZD1222 COVID-19 vaccine. CDR3 DNA: TGTGCCAGCAGTGCAACCGACATTGAAGGCTCACCCCTCCACTTT. This translates into CASSATDIEGSPLHF.